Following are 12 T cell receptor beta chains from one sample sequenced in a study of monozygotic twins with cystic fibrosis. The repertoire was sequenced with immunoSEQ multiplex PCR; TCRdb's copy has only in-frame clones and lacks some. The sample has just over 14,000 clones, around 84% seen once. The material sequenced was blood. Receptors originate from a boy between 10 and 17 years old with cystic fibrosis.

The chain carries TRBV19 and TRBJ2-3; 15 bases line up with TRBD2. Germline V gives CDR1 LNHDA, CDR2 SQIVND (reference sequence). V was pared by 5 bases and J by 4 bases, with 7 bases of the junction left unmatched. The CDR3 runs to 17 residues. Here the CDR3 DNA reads TGTGCCAGTAGTCCGGGACTAGCGGGAGGTGCCGCAGATACGCAGTATTTT. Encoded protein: CASSPGLAGGAADTQYF.

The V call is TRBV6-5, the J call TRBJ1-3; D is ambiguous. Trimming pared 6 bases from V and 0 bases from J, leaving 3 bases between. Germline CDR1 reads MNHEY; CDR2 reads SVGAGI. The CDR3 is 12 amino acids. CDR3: CASRDSGNTIYF. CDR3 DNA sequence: TGTGCCAGCAGGGACTCTGGAAACACCATATATTTT.

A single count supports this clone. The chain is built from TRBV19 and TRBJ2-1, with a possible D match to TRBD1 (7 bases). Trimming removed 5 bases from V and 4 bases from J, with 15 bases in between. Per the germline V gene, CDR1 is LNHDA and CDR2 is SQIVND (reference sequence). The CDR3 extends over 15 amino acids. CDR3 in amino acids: CASSRGTARYNEQFF. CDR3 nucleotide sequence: TGTGCCAGTAGTCGCGGGACAGCGCGATACAATGAGCAGTTCTTC.

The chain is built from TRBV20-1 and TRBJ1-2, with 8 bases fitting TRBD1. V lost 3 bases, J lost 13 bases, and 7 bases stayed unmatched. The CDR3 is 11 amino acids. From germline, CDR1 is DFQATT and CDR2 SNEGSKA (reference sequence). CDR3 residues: CSASKDRVGTF. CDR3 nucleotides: TGCAGTGCTAGCAAGGACAGGGTGGGCACCTTC.

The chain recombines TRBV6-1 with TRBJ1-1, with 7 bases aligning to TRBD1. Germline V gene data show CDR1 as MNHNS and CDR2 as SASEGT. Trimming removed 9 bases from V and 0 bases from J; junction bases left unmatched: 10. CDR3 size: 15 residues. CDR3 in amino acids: CASLSGGPLNTEAFF. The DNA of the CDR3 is TGTGCCAGTTTATCAGGGGGGCCTTTGAACACTGAAGCTTTCTTT.

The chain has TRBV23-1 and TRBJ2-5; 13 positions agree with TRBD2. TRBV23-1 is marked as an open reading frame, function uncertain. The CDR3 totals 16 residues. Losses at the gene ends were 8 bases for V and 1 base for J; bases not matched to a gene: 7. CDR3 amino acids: CASGTLAGGCQETQYF. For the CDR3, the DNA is TGCGCCAGCGGAACACTAGCGGGGGGGTGCCAAGAGACCCAGTACTTC.

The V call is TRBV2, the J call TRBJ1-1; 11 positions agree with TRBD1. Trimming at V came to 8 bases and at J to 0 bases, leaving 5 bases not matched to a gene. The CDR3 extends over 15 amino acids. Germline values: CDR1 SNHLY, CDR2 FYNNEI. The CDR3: CASGGQGALNTEAFF. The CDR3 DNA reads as TGTGCCAGCGGAGGACAGGGGGCCCTGAACACTGAAGCTTTCTTT. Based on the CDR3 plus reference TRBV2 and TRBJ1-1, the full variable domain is EPEVTQTPSHQVTQMGQEVILRCVPISNHLYFYWYRQILGQKVEFLVSFYNNEISEKSEIFDDQFSVERPDGSNFTLKIRSTKLEDSAMYFCASGGQGALNTEAFFGQGTRLTVV.

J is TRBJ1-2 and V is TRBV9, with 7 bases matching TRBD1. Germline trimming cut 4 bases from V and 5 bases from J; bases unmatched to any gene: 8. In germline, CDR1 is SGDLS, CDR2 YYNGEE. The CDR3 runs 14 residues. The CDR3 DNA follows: TGTGCCAGCAGCCGGAGACAGGGCGAGTATGGCTACACCTTC. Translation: CASSRRQGEYGYTF.

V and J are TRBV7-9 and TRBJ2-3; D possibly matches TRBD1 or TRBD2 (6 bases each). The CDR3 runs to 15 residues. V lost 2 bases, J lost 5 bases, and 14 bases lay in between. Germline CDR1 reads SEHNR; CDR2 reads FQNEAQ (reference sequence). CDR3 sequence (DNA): TGTGCCAGCAGCTTATCGGACGGGGGCGAAGATACGCAGTATTTT. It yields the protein CASSLSDGGEDTQYF.

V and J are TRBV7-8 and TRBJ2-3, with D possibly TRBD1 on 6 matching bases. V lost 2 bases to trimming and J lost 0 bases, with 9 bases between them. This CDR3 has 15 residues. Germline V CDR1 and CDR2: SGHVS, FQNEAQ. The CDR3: CASSLRTASTDTQYF. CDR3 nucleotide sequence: TGTGCCAGCAGCTTAAGGACAGCTAGCACAGATACGCAGTATTTT.

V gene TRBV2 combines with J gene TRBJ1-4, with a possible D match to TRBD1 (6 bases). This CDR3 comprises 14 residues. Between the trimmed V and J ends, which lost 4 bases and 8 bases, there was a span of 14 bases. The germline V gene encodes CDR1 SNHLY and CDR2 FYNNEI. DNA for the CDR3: TGTGCCAGCAGTGCCGGGACAATTGAGGAAAAACTGTTTTTT. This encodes CASSAGTIEEKLFF. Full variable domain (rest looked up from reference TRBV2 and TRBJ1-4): EPEVTQTPSHQVTQMGQEVILRCVPISNHLYFYWYRQILGQKVEFLVSFYNNEISEKSEIFDDQFSVERPDGSNFTLKIRSTKLEDSAMYFCASSAGTIEEKLFFGSGTQLSVL.

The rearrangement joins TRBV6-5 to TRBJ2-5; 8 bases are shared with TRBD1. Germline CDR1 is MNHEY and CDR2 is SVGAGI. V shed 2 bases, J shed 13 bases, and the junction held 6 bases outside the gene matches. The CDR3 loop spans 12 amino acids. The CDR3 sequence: CASSYPGQGWYF. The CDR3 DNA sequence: TGTGCCAGCAGTTACCCCGGACAGGGCTGGTACTTC.